This is a list of T cell receptor beta chains from one sample in a study of T cells after yellow fever vaccination. One entry per CDR3 protein, called by TCRdb with MiXCR from the 5' RACE reads. The sample includes hundreds of thousands of distinct CDR3 sequences, 8.5% to 10% of them seen just once. The specimen was PBMCs, collected on the day of the first yellow fever vaccination. Receptors originate from a man between 18 and 35 years old who received the YFV17D yellow fever vaccine. The CDR3 runs from the conserved cysteine through the conserved F or W. Fields, in order: J gene, clone size, D gene, V gene, CDR3 protein, CDR3 DNA. D genes are given only for firm matches. Size is omitted from some rows. Given values are once, few, many or a class for expanded clones.

j_gene: TRBJ1-6
abundance: few
d_gene: TRBD1
v_gene: TRBV20-1
CDR3aa: CSAQGGQGNSPLHF
CDR3nt: TGCAGTGCCCAGGGGGGGCAGGGTAATTCACCCCTCCACTTT

j_gene: TRBJ1-4
abundance: few
d_gene: NA
v_gene: TRBV7-2
CDR3aa: CASSLGLEGKLFF
CDR3nt: TGTGCCAGCAGCTTAGGGTTAGAGGGAAAACTGTTTTTT

j_gene: TRBJ1-5
abundance: few
d_gene: TRBD1
v_gene: TRBV19
CDR3aa: CASSIDRGLQPQHF
CDR3nt: TGTGCCAGTAGTATCGACAGGGGACTTCAGCCCCAGCATTTT

j_gene: TRBJ2-7
abundance: many
d_gene: TRBD1
v_gene: TRBV4-2
CDR3aa: CASTIRDRGFHEQYF
CDR3nt: TGTGCCAGTACGATCCGGGACAGGGGGTTCCACGAGCAGTACTTC

j_gene: TRBJ2-2
abundance: few
d_gene: TRBD1
v_gene: TRBV10-3
CDR3aa: CAISAPRDRGNTGELFF
CDR3nt: TGTGCCATCAGTGCCCCGAGGGACAGGGGGAACACCGGGGAGCTGTTTTTT

j_gene: TRBJ1-1
abundance: many
d_gene: TRBD1
v_gene: TRBV7-2
CDR3aa: CASRSPRTGATEAFF
CDR3nt: TGTGCCAGCAGGAGCCCCCGGACAGGGGCAACTGAAGCTTTCTTT

j_gene: TRBJ2-3
abundance: few
d_gene: TRBD2
v_gene: TRBV5-4
CDR3aa: CASSPGGENTDTQYF
CDR3nt: TGTGCCAGCAGCCCGGGGGGGGAAAACACAGATACGCAGTATTTT

j_gene: TRBJ2-3
abundance: few
d_gene: NA
v_gene: TRBV5-1
CDR3aa: CASSLLALASTDTQYF
CDR3nt: TGCGCCAGCAGCTTGCTGGCCCTAGCTAGCACAGATACGCAGTATTTT

j_gene: TRBJ1-1
abundance: few
d_gene: NA
v_gene: TRBV28
CDR3aa: CASRNRITEAFF
CDR3nt: TGTGCCAGCAGGAATAGAATCACTGAAGCTTTCTTT

j_gene: TRBJ1-5
abundance: NA
d_gene: NA
v_gene: TRBV20-1
CDR3aa: CSARDRVNSNQPQHF
CDR3nt: TGCAGTGCTAGAGATAGGGTAAATAGCAATCAGCCCCAGCATTTT

j_gene: TRBJ2-5
abundance: many
d_gene: NA
v_gene: TRBV12-3/TRBV12-4
CDR3aa: CASSLLGAREQETQYF
CDR3nt: TGTGCCAGCAGTTTACTAGGGGCCAGGGAGCAAGAGACCCAGTACTTC

j_gene: TRBJ2-3
abundance: few
d_gene: NA
v_gene: TRBV3-1
CDR3aa: CASSQSSRTDTQYF
CDR3nt: TGTGCCAGCAGCCAATCCTCCCGCACAGATACGCAGTATTTT

j_gene: TRBJ2-5
abundance: few
d_gene: TRBD1
v_gene: TRBV7-9
CDR3aa: CASSLGDRGQQETQYF
CDR3nt: TGTGCCAGCAGCTTAGGAGACAGGGGGCAACAAGAGACCCAGTACTTC

j_gene: TRBJ2-1
abundance: NA
d_gene: NA
v_gene: TRBV2
CDR3aa: CAQAGGGNEQFF
CDR3nt: TGTGCACAGGCAGGGGGGGGCAATGAGCAGTTCTTC

j_gene: TRBJ1-4
abundance: NA
d_gene: NA
v_gene: TRBV5-1
CDR3aa: CASSLVGTNGEKLFF
CDR3nt: TGCGCCAGCAGCTTGGTTGGGACAAACGGAGAAAAACTGTTTTTT

j_gene: TRBJ2-1
abundance: NA
d_gene: NA
v_gene: TRBV29-1
CDR3aa: CSVEFTRALKNEQFF
CDR3nt: TGCAGCGTTGAATTTACCAGGGCATTGAAGAATGAGCAGTTCTTC

j_gene: TRBJ2-5
abundance: medium-sized
d_gene: TRBD2
v_gene: TRBV7-2
CDR3aa: CASSGKGLAGETQYF
CDR3nt: TGTGCCAGCAGCGGGAAGGGACTAGCGGGAGAGACCCAGTACTTC

j_gene: TRBJ2-2
abundance: many
d_gene: NA
v_gene: TRBV7-2
CDR3aa: CASSFGGETGELFF
CDR3nt: TGTGCCAGCAGCTTCGGGGGCGAGACCGGGGAGCTGTTTTTT

j_gene: TRBJ2-2
abundance: many
d_gene: NA
v_gene: TRBV7-2
CDR3aa: CASSLAGSANTGELFF
CDR3nt: TGTGCCAGCAGCTTGGCGGGGAGCGCGAACACCGGGGAGCTGTTTTTT

j_gene: TRBJ2-5
abundance: many
d_gene: TRBD1
v_gene: TRBV12-3/TRBV12-4
CDR3aa: CASSRTGFMETQYF
CDR3nt: TGTGCCAGCAGCCGGACAGGGTTTATGGAGACCCAGTACTTC

j_gene: TRBJ2-7
abundance: NA
d_gene: NA
v_gene: TRBV7-2
CDR3aa: CASSLVTGLEQYF
CDR3nt: TGTGCCAGCAGCTTAGTTACAGGACTCGAGCAGTACTTC

j_gene: TRBJ2-5
abundance: many
d_gene: TRBD2
v_gene: TRBV5-6
CDR3aa: CASSYDAGVSQETQYF
CDR3nt: TGTGCCAGCAGCTACGATGCGGGGGTATCTCAAGAGACCCAGTACTTC

j_gene: TRBJ2-3
abundance: many
d_gene: NA
v_gene: TRBV5-1
CDR3aa: CASNRGAESYTDTQYF
CDR3nt: TGCGCCAGCAACCGGGGGGCGGAATCTTACACAGATACGCAGTATTTT

j_gene: TRBJ2-1
abundance: NA
d_gene: NA
v_gene: TRBV2
CDR3aa: CASTDQGHSYNEQFF
CDR3nt: TGTGCCAGCACCGATCAGGGGCACTCCTACAATGAGCAGTTCTTC

j_gene: TRBJ1-4
abundance: NA
d_gene: TRBD1
v_gene: TRBV15
CDR3aa: CATSTGTAASNEKLFF
CDR3nt: TGTGCCACCAGCACCGGGACAGCCGCTTCTAATGAAAAACTGTTTTTT

j_gene: TRBJ1-2
abundance: NA
d_gene: NA
v_gene: TRBV9
CDR3aa: CASSVASYGYTF
CDR3nt: TGTGCCAGCAGCGTAGCCAGCTACGGCTACACCTTC

j_gene: TRBJ2-7
abundance: many
d_gene: TRBD2
v_gene: TRBV12-5
CDR3aa: CASGHSGTSRHYEQYF
CDR3nt: TGTGCTAGTGGTCATTCCGGGACTAGCCGCCACTACGAGCAGTACTTC